The present TCR beta chain was sequenced within a study of siplizumab effects on memory and regulatory T cells. Whole-study results and caveats: Mappable alloreactive CD4+ clones were on average around 69% Treg-derived with siplizumab, 25% to 30% in controls. Proliferating Tregs from siplizumab cultures lacked functional confirmation of suppression. The study found that siplizumab significantly reduced alloreactive sequences traceable to unstimulated CD4+ memory cells.

This CDR3 has 21 amino acids. Germline V CDR1 and CDR2: SGHVS, FQNEAQ. Unmatched junction bases numbered 15, after V lost 2 bases and J lost 0 bases. The table came from immunoSEQ multiplex PCR; TCRdb's copy has only in-frame clones and leaves some out. This table has roughly 60,000 clones, 93% appearing once. Of note for this clone: Its antigen is unknown.

The V call is TRBV7-8, the J call TRBJ2-6; 8 bases are shared with TRBD2. The TCR sequence derives from a human donor in good health. What was sequenced was CD8+ T cells sorted from blood. The CDR3 coding sequence is TGTGCCAGCAGCTTAAACCAGCGGGAGACCTTTGCCTCCTCTGGGGCCAACGTCCTGACTTTC. This encodes CASSLNQRETFASSGANVLTF. Variable domain in full (rest from reference TRBV7-8 and TRBJ2-6): GAGVSQSPRYKVAKRGQDVALRCDPISGHVSLFWYQQALGQGPEFLTYFQNEAQLDKSGLPSDRFFAERPEGSVSTLKIQRTQQEDSAVYLCASSLNQRETFASSGANVLTFGAGSRLTVL.